The rows below give T cell receptor beta chains drawn from one sample of a study of OX40 agonist ivuxolimab in advanced cancers. Produced via immunoSEQ multiplex PCR; TCRdb's table is partial and in-frame only. The table records about 110,000 clones, 90% of them present only once. The sample in question was CD4+ or CD8+ T cells sorted from blood, obtained in a trial of the OX40 agonist ivuxolimab. These receptors were collected from an adult with an advanced solid tumor such as melanoma, head and neck, liver or kidney cancer. Both conserved end residues are part of each CDR3. The D gene is left open where the match is weak. Where a row states a size, it is once, few, many or the class of an expanded clone; other rows omit it.

CDR3,DNA,V,size,D,J
CASSLSSQGGGEKLFF,TGTGCCAGCAGTTTATCGTCGCAGGGCGGGGGGGAAAAACTGTTTTTT,TRBV27,-,-,TRBJ1-4
CASSQEVRRGGNQPQHF,TGCGCCAGCAGCCAAGAAGTACGGAGAGGCGGCAATCAGCCCCAGCATTTT,TRBV4-3,once,-,TRBJ1-5
CASSQLFERGGQETQYF,TGTGCCAGCAGCCAACTATTCGAGCGGGGGGGCCAGGAGACCCAGTACTTC,TRBV14,-,TRBD2,TRBJ2-5
CASSLRGSNQPQHF,TGTGCCAGCAGCTTGCGCGGTAGCAATCAGCCCCAGCATTTT,TRBV5-6,-,-,TRBJ1-5
CASSPPGSTGNTIYF,TGTGCCAGCTCACCACCGGGGAGTACTGGAAACACCATATATTTT,TRBV18,-,-,TRBJ1-3
CASSWGQGADTQYF,TGTGCCAGCAGTTGGGGACAGGGGGCAGATACGCAGTATTTT,TRBV6-6,-,TRBD1,TRBJ2-3
CASSPGGVAKNIQYF,TGTGCCAGCAGTCCGGGGGGGGTAGCCAAAAACATTCAGTACTTC,TRBV28,-,TRBD2,TRBJ2-4
CASSVEGTSSHNEQFF,TGTGCCAGCAGCGTAGAGGGAACTTCTTCCCACAATGAGCAGTTCTTC,TRBV9,-,-,TRBJ2-1
CASSFEGVHEQYF,TGCGCCAGCAGCTTCGAAGGCGTGCACGAGCAGTACTTC,TRBV5-1,-,-,TRBJ2-7
CASSRGTMNTEAFF,TGTGCCAGTAGCAGGGGAACTATGAACACTGAAGCTTTCTTT,TRBV19,-,-,TRBJ1-1
CASSKGEDRGHYNSPLHF,TGTGCCAGCAGCAAAGGGGAAGACAGGGGACATTATAATTCACCCCTCCACTTT,TRBV21-1,-,-,TRBJ1-6
CASSQTGSSNQPQHF,TGCGCCAGCAGCCAAACAGGGTCGAGCAATCAGCCCCAGCATTTT,TRBV4-1,-,-,TRBJ1-5
CASSDRGNIQYF,TGTGCCAGCAGCGACAGGGGGAACATTCAGTACTTC,TRBV6-6,-,TRBD1,TRBJ2-4
CASLGNYGYTF,TGTGCCAGCCTCGGTAACTATGGCTACACCTTC,TRBV6-5,-,-,TRBJ1-2
CASSSGTLNEKLFF,TGTGCCAGCAGCAGCGGGACTCTTAATGAAAAACTGTTTTTT,TRBV5-4,-,-,TRBJ1-4
CASSDSIIPGYTF,TGTGCCAGCAGCGATTCCATTATCCCTGGCTACACCTTC,TRBV2,few,-,TRBJ1-2
CASSAGQRGYEQYF,TGTGCCAGCAGCGCGGGACAAAGGGGCTACGAGCAGTACTTC,TRBV9,-,-,TRBJ2-7
CASSTGQGSYEQYF,TGTGCCAGCAGCACGGGACAGGGGAGTTACGAGCAGTACTTC,TRBV5-5,-,TRBD1,TRBJ2-7
CASSLAVGPYEQYF,TGTGCCAGCAGCTTAGCGGTAGGACCCTACGAGCAGTACTTC,TRBV7-2,-,-,TRBJ2-7
CASSPTGYSGNTIYF,TGTGCCAGCTCACCGACAGGTTACTCTGGAAACACCATATATTTT,TRBV18,-,-,TRBJ1-3
CASSGTGWDEQFF,TGTGCCAGCAGCGGGACAGGTTGGGATGAGCAGTTCTTC,TRBV5-5,-,TRBD1,TRBJ2-1
CASSPWGASTDTQYF,TGTGCCAGCAGCCCTTGGGGGGCTAGCACAGATACGCAGTATTTT,TRBV28,-,-,TRBJ2-3
CASSYSKEMGEQYF,TGTGCCAGCAGTTACTCGAAGGAGATGGGCGAGCAGTACTTC,TRBV6-6,-,-,TRBJ2-7
CASSTAWGGTDTQYF,TGCGCCAGCAGCACCGCCTGGGGGGGCACAGATACGCAGTATTTT,TRBV5-1,-,-,TRBJ2-3
CASSLGGEETQYF,TGTGCCAGCAGCTTAGGGGGGGAAGAGACCCAGTACTTC,TRBV11-2,-,-,TRBJ2-5
CASRKTGTYEQYF,TGTGCCAGCAGAAAGACAGGGACCTACGAGCAGTACTTC,TRBV6-1,-,TRBD1,TRBJ2-7
CAITAGGNYGYTF,TGTGCCATCACAGCAGGTGGAAACTATGGCTACACCTTC,TRBV10-3,-,-,TRBJ1-2
CASSVVGSPLHF,TGTGCCAGCAGCGTAGTAGGTTCACCCCTCCACTTT,TRBV9,-,-,TRBJ1-6
CASSVRSSYNSPLHF,TGTGCCAGCAGTGTACGGAGCTCCTATAATTCACCCCTCCACTTT,TRBV6-6,-,-,TRBJ1-6
CASRPSTGGGNQPQHF,TGTGCCAGTAGACCCTCGACAGGGGGCGGCAATCAGCCCCAGCATTTT,TRBV19,-,TRBD1,TRBJ1-5
CASTELTGGVEKLFF,TGTGCCAGCACCGAGCTGACAGGGGGTGTCGAAAAACTGTTTTTT,TRBV2,-,TRBD1,TRBJ1-4
CASSLSTSNQPQHF,TGTGCCAGCAGTTTATCAACCAGCAATCAGCCCCAGCATTTT,TRBV27,once,-,TRBJ1-5
CASTGDRVNGYTF,TGTGCCAGCACTGGAGACAGGGTGAATGGCTACACCTTC,TRBV28,-,TRBD1,TRBJ1-2
CASSEVGGSYEQYF,TGTGCCAGCAGTGAGGTTGGGGGGTCCTACGAGCAGTACTTC,TRBV2,-,-,TRBJ2-7
CASSLDSGSYEQYF,TGCGCCAGCAGCTTGGATTCAGGGTCCTACGAGCAGTACTTC,TRBV5-1,-,-,TRBJ2-7
CASSRSTSGGTGELFF,TGTGCCAGCAGCCGCTCTACTAGCGGGGGCACCGGGGAGCTGTTTTTT,TRBV4-2,-,TRBD2,TRBJ2-2
CASSFLRATDTQYF,TGTGCCAGCAGTTTTCTCAGGGCCACAGATACGCAGTATTTT,TRBV27,-,-,TRBJ2-3
CSVDWTGGTEAFF,TGCAGCGTTGATTGGACAGGGGGCACTGAAGCTTTCTTT,TRBV29-1,-,TRBD1,TRBJ1-1
CASSLSGNTIYF,TGTGCCAGCAGTTTATCCGGAAACACCATATATTTT,TRBV28,-,-,TRBJ1-3
CASTPGGLQETQYF,TGTGCCAGCACCCCTGGAGGACTGCAAGAGACCCAGTACTTC,TRBV7-2,-,-,TRBJ2-5
CASSLGQDSPLHF,TGTGCCAGCAGCTTAGGACAGGATTCACCCCTCCACTTT,TRBV7-9,-,-,TRBJ1-6
CASSSDRDRRTYEQYF,TGTGCCAGCTCATCAGACCGGGACAGACGAACCTACGAGCAGTACTTC,TRBV18,-,TRBD1,TRBJ2-7
CASRLPGQGEYGYTF,TGTGCCAGCAGGTTACCCGGACAGGGGGAATATGGCTACACCTTC,TRBV5-8,many,TRBD1,TRBJ1-2
CASSYPGRSGQETQYF,TGTGCCAGCAGTTACCCTGGGAGGTCAGGGCAAGAGACCCAGTACTTC,TRBV6-6,-,-,TRBJ2-5
CASSGRGTGTYEQYF,TGTGCCAGTAGCGGGAGAGGGACAGGCACCTACGAGCAGTACTTC,TRBV19,-,TRBD1,TRBJ2-7
CSAGVISISTDTQYF,TGCAGCGCAGGGGTGATTTCCATTAGCACAGATACGCAGTATTTT,TRBV29-1,-,-,TRBJ2-3
CASSYSGSSNQPQHF,TGTGCCAGCAGTTATTCCGGGAGTAGCAATCAGCCCCAGCATTTT,TRBV6-6,-,-,TRBJ1-5
CASSLVGTSGVNEQFF,TGTGCCAGCAGTTTAGTGGGGACTAGCGGGGTCAATGAGCAGTTCTTC,TRBV28,-,TRBD2,TRBJ2-1